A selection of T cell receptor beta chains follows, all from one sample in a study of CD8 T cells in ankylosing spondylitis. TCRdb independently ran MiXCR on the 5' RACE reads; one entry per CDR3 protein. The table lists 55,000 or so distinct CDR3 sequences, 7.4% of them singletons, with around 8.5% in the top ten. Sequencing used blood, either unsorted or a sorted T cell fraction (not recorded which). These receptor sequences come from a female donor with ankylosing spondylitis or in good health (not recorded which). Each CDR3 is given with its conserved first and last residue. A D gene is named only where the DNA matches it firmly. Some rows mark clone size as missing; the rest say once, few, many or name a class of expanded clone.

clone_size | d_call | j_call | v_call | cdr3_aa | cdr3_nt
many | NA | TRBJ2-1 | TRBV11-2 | CASSLPRVGTYNEQFF | TGTGCCAGCAGCTTGCCGCGGGTGGGAACCTACAATGAGCAGTTCTTC
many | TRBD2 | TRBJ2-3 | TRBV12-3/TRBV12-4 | CASSLTSGAADTQYF | TGTGCCAGCAGTTTAACCAGCGGGGCAGCAGATACGCAGTATTTT
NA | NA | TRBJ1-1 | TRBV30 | CAWNLARGRANTEAFF | TGTGCCTGGAACCTCGCCCGGGGCAGGGCTAACACTGAAGCTTTCTTT
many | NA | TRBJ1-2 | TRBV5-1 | CASSLPGTLYGYTF | TGCGCCAGCAGCTTGCCCGGAACCCTCTATGGCTACACCTTC
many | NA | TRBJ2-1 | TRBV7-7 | CASSPGTDYNEQFF | TGTGCCAGCAGCCCGGGGACGGATTACAATGAGCAGTTCTTC
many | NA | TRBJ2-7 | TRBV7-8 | CASSLGGPGAYEQYF | TGTGCCAGCAGCTTAGGCGGGCCGGGGGCGTACGAGCAGTACTTC
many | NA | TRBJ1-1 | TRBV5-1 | CASSLDPDPRYTEAFF | TGCGCCAGCAGCTTGGATCCTGACCCGAGGTACACTGAAGCTTTCTTT
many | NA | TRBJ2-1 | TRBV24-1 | CATSDRRNEQFF | TGTGCCACCAGTGACCGTCGCAATGAGCAGTTCTTC
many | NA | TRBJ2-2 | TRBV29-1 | CSVGGGEANTGELFF | TGCAGCGTTGGCGGCGGGGAGGCGAACACCGGGGAGCTGTTTTTT
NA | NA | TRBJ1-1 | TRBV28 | CAIQKNTEAFF | TGTGCCATTCAAAAGAACACTGAAGCTTTCTTT
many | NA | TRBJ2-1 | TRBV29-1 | CSAAGQRYNEQFF | TGCAGCGCTGCCGGGCAACGATACAATGAGCAGTTCTTC
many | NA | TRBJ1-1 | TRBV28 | CASSSQLLSRTEAFF | TGTGCCAGCAGCTCCCAGCTCCTCAGTAGGACTGAAGCTTTCTTT
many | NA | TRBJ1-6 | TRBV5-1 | CASSLVMGTNSPLHF | TGCGCCAGCAGCTTGGTGATGGGAACTAATTCACCCCTCCACTTT
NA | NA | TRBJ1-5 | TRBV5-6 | CASSLRADWGHQPQHF | TGTGCCAGCAGCCTGAGGGCAGACTGGGGACATCAGCCCCAGCATTTT
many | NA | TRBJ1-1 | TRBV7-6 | CASSQRQNTEAFF | TGTGCCAGCAGCCAGCGGCAGAACACTGAAGCTTTCTTT
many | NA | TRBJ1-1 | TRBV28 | CASSLPPYGNPNTEAFF | TGTGCCAGCTCGCTGCCACCATATGGTAACCCGAACACTGAAGCTTTCTTT
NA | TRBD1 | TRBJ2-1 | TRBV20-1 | CCAESSGQVRYNEQFF | TGCTGTGCCGAATCATCTGGACAGGTCCGATACAATGAGCAGTTCTTC
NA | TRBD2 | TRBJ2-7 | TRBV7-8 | CASSFYLGGSYEQYF | TGTGCCAGCAGCTTTTACCTCGGGGGGTCCTACGAGCAGTACTTC
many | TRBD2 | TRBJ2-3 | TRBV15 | CATSRDKTSGSTDTQYF | TGTGCCACCAGCAGAGATAAAACTAGCGGGAGCACAGATACGCAGTATTTT
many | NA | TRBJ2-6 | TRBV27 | CASSPTLSGANVLTF | TGTGCCAGCAGTCCAACCCTCTCTGGGGCCAACGTCCTGACTTTC
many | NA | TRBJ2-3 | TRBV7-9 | CASSLRRGIPDTQYF | TGTGCCAGCAGCCTCCGACGGGGTATTCCAGATACGCAGTATTTT
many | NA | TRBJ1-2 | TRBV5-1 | CASVDGARGYTF | TGCGCCAGCGTGGACGGAGCTAGGGGCTACACCTTC
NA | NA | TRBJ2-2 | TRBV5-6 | CASSSGGTELFF | TGTGCCAGCAGCTCCGGCGGTACGGAGCTGTTTTTT
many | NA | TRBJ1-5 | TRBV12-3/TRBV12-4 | CASSMGGTMNQPQHF | TGTGCCAGCAGTATGGGCGGCACAATGAATCAGCCCCAGCATTTT
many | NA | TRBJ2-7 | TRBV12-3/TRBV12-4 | CASSSGLMPYEQYF | TGTGCCAGCAGCTCCGGGCTCATGCCCTACGAGCAGTACTTC
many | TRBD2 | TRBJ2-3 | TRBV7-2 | CASSLRAGVAGGKDTQYF | TGTGCCAGCAGCTTAAGGGCAGGGGTAGCGGGGGGTAAAGATACGCAGTATTTT
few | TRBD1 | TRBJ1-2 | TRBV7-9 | CASSLGDRADYGYTF | TGTGCCAGCAGCTTAGGGGACAGGGCGGACTATGGCTACACCTTC
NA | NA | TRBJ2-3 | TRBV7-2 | CASSWISGTDTQYF | TGTGCCAGCAGCTGGATTTCGGGCACAGATACGCAGTATTTT
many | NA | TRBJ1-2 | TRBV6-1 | CASTGRPHRNYGYTF | TGTGCCAGCACCGGCAGGCCACACCGCAACTATGGCTACACCTTC
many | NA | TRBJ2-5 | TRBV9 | CASSVAPKETQYF | TGTGCCAGCAGCGTAGCTCCCAAAGAGACCCAGTACTTC
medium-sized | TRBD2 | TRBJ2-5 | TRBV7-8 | CASSLAAGEGETQYF | TGTGCCAGCAGCTTAGCTGCGGGGGAGGGGGAGACCCAGTACTTC
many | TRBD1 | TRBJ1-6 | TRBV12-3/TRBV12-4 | CATRGNNSPLHF | TGTGCCACCAGGGGGAATAATTCACCCCTCCACTTT
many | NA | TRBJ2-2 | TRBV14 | CASSPSADGELFF | TGTGCCAGCAGCCCCTCGGCTGACGGGGAGCTGTTTTTT
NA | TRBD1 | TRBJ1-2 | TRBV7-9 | CAMSRGLQGVGIENGYTF | TGTGCCATGAGCCGCGGGCTACAGGGGGTAGGCATAGAAAATGGCTACACCTTC
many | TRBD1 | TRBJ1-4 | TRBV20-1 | CSASRWQGVWEKLFF | TGCAGTGCCTCAAGGTGGCAGGGGGTATGGGAAAAACTGTTTTTT
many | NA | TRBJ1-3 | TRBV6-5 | CASSYFPPKEGNTIYF | TGTGCCAGCAGTTACTTCCCTCCGAAGGAGGGAAACACCATATATTTT
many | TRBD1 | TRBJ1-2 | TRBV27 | CASSLSGQGYGYTF | TGTGCCAGCAGTCTCTCGGGACAGGGCTATGGCTACACCTTC
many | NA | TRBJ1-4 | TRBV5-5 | CASSLYATNEKLFF | TGTGCCAGCAGCTTATACGCAACTAATGAAAAACTGTTTTTT
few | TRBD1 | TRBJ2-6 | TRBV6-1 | CASRGGTGNSGANVLTF | TGTGCCAGCCGAGGGGGGACAGGCAACTCTGGGGCCAACGTCCTGACTTTC
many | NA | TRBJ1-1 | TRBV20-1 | CSASLVTEAFF | TGCAGTGCTAGTTTAGTCACTGAAGCTTTCTTT
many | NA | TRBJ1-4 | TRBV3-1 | CASSQEGGKKEKLFF | TGTGCCAGCAGCCAAGAAGGAGGGAAGAAGGAAAAACTGTTTTTT
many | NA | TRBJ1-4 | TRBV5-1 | CASSSSIGAWGEKLFF | TGCGCCAGCAGCTCTTCTATCGGGGCCTGGGGTGAAAAACTGTTTTTT
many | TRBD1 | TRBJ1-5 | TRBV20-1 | CSAGGQTGGDQPQHF | TGCAGTGCGGGGGGGCAGACAGGGGGCGATCAGCCCCAGCATTTT
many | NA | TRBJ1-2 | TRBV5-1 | CASSLALGHLSNGYTF | TGCGCCAGCAGCTTGGCCCTGGGACACCTCTCGAATGGCTACACCTTC
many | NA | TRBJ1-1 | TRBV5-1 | CASSFQTGMNTEAFF | TGCGCCAGCAGCTTTCAGACAGGTATGAACACTGAAGCTTTCTTT
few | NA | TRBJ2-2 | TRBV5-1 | CASSPRTDTGELFF | TGCGCCAGCAGCCCGCGGACAGACACCGGGGAGCTGTTTTTT
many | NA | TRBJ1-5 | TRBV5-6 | CASSVQTGPANQPQHF | TGTGCCAGCAGCGTTCAGACAGGTCCCGCCAATCAGCCCCAGCATTTT